Listed here are 15 T cell receptor beta chains from one sample, sequenced in a study of cytomegalovirus exposure and HLA in healthy donors. Clones were read by immunoSEQ multiplex PCR, and TCRdb kept only the in-frame ones, dropping some. The sample comprises approximately 99,000 clones, around 85% of which are singletons, and around 3.1% rests with the top ten. What was sequenced was PBMCs. The receptor set was obtained from a woman younger than 30 in good health and CMV-seronegative.

The chain employs TRBV25-1 and TRBJ1-2; 9 bases agree with TRBD1. Germline V gene data show CDR1 as MGHDK and CDR2 as SYGVNS. The CDR3 is made up of 16 amino acids. Trimming took 3 bases from V and 6 from J; bases not matched to a gene: 11. CDR3 DNA sequence: TGTGCCAGCAGTGAGACAACAGCCTGGACAGGGGATGGCTACACCTTC. Its translation: CASSETTAWTGDGYTF.

V usage is TRBV25-1 and J usage is TRBJ2-5; 9 bases agree with TRBD2. With 2 bases clipped from V and 5 bases from J, the junction kept 6 bases outside the gene matches. The CDR3 is made up of 15 amino acids. Germline CDR1 is MGHDK and CDR2 is SYGVNS. The DNA of the CDR3 is TGTGCCAGCAGTGAAATAGCGGGGGCAGGGGAGACCCAGTACTTC. Translation: CASSEIAGAGETQYF.

The count of this clone is one. V and J are TRBV7-3 and TRBJ1-4; no reliable D call. The V gene lost 3 bases and the J gene lost 4 bases, with 9 bases spanning the gap. This CDR3 region has 14 residues. Germline-derived CDR1 and CDR2 are SGHTA and FQGTGA. CDR3 residues: CASSLRAGNEKLFF. As DNA, the CDR3 is TGTGCCAGCAGCTTGAGGGCAGGTAATGAAAAACTGTTTTTT. Looking up the rest from reference TRBV7-3 and TRBJ1-4 gives the full variable domain: GAGVSQTPSNKVTEKGKYVELRCDPISGHTALYWYRQSLGQGPEFLIYFQGTGAADDSGLPNDRFFAVRPEGSVSTLKIQRTERGDSAVYLCASSLRAGNEKLFFGSGTQLSVL.

This clone was counted a single time. V and J are TRBV27 and TRBJ2-7, with TRBD2 matching over 11 bases. J was trimmed by 0 bases and V by 3 bases; bases with no gene match: 7. This CDR3 has 17 residues. Germline V gene data show CDR1 as MNHEY and CDR2 as SMNVEV (reference sequence). The CDR3 DNA reads TGTGCCAGCAGTTTCGGGACTAGCGGAACCTACTCCTACGAGCAGTACTTC. As protein: CASSFGTSGTYSYEQYF.

In its sample, this clone was seen a few times. The chain carries TRBV7-6 and TRBJ1-1; D may be TRBD1 (5 bases). Trimming shortened V by 3 bases and J by 3 bases, and 14 bases separated the two germline ends. The length of the CDR3 is 15 residues. CDR1 and CDR2 (germline): SGHVS, FNYEAQ. In DNA form, the CDR3 reads TGTGCCAGCAGCTTCTGGGATCAAGGGGACACTGAAGCTTTCTTT. It specifies CASSFWDQGDTEAFF.

V gene TRBV6-6 combines with J gene TRBJ1-3; D perhaps matches TRBD1 (6 bases). Germline-derived CDR1 and CDR2 are MNHNY and SVGAGI (reference sequence). The V end lost 8 bases, the J end lost 0 bases, and 11 bases lay between the germline ends. This CDR3 is built from 14 residues. CDR3 loop: CASGSTGSGNTIYF. In DNA, the CDR3 is TGTGCCAGCGGATCGACAGGCTCTGGAAACACCATATATTTT.

The CDR3 region is CATSKGVGDEQFF. The CDR3 nucleotides are TGTGCCACCAGCAAGGGGGTCGGCGATGAGCAGTTCTTC. The chain employs TRBV15 and TRBJ2-1; D perhaps matches TRBD1 (6 bases). Germline CDR1 LNHNV, CDR2 YYDKDF (reference sequence). This CDR3 comprises 13 residues. V lost 4 bases and J 8 bases, leaving 12 bases between the germline ends.

This chain joins TRBV21-1 and TRBJ1-2; the table's D call, TRBD1, has no DNA check behind it. TRBV21-1 is classified as a pseudogene. This CDR3 contains 14 residues. CDR3 loop: CASSKDQGRYGYTF. CDR3 coding DNA: TGTGCCAGCAGCAAAGACCAGGGTCGCTATGGCTACACCTTC.

The rearrangement links TRBV4-2 to TRBJ1-5; D gene ambiguous. The V end lost 0 bases, the J end lost 2 bases, and 8 bases lay between the germline ends. Germline V gene sequence: CDR1 LGHNA, CDR2 YNFKEQ. This CDR3 comprises 15 residues. The CDR3 is CASSQEVLGNQPQHF. CDR3 DNA: TGTGCCAGCAGCCAAGAAGTTTTAGGCAATCAGCCCCAGCATTTT.

This clone was detected once. V and J are TRBV6-1 and TRBJ1-5; D is unclear. This CDR3 is built from 11 residues. Per the germline V gene, CDR1 is MNHNS and CDR2 is SASEGT. The ends were cut back, 7 bases at V and 3 bases at J, with 4 bases in the middle. This CDR3 is CASTNNQPQHF. The CDR3 nucleotides are TGTGCCAGCACCAACAATCAGCCCCAGCATTTT.

The genes are TRBV27 and TRBJ2-7; 8 nucleotides line up with TRBD2. Losses at the gene ends were 8 bases for V and 7 bases for J; bases not matched to a gene: 7. The V gene's germline CDR1 is MNHEY and CDR2 SMNVEV (reference sequence). The CDR3 is 12 amino acids. CDR3 sequence reads: CASGPGGREQYF. In DNA, the CDR3 is TGTGCCAGCGGCCCGGGGGGGAGGGAGCAGTACTTC.

The chain employs TRBV7-2 and TRBJ1-1; D perhaps matches TRBD1 (5 bases). Germline lookup yields CDR1 SGHTA and CDR2 FQGNSA. The CDR3 consists of 13 residues. With 2 bases removed from V and 6 bases from J, the gap between germline ends came to 10 bases. The CDR3 sequence is CASSLQGMAEAFF. For the CDR3, the DNA is TGTGCCAGCAGCTTACAGGGTATGGCTGAAGCTTTCTTT.

The V and J genes are TRBV13 and TRBJ2-1; 12 bases map to TRBD2. J lost 8 bases, V lost 4 bases, and 15 bases had no gene match. Germline V CDR1 and CDR2: PRHDT, FYEKMQ (reference sequence). CDR3 size: 18 residues. The CDR3 loop is CASSSGTSGLMARDEQFF. The CDR3 DNA is TGTGCCAGCAGCTCCGGGACTAGCGGGCTAATGGCGCGCGATGAGCAGTTCTTC.

V usage is TRBV27 and J usage is TRBJ1-1; D is perhaps TRBD1 (6 bases). Germline loops: CDR1 MNHEY, CDR2 SMNVEV (reference sequence). This CDR3 spans 13 amino acids. Trimming left V 6 bases short and J 4 bases short, with 12 bases between. CDR3: CASRGGWATEAFF. CDR3 bases: TGTGCCAGCAGAGGGGGATGGGCCACTGAAGCTTTCTTT.

The chain has TRBV19 and TRBJ1-1; 8 bases are shared with TRBD1. The germline V gene encodes CDR1 LNHDA and CDR2 SQIVND (reference sequence). J was trimmed by 4 bases and V by 7 bases; bases with no gene match: 5. This CDR3 contains 13 residues. CDR3 amino acids: CASMGRGLTEAFF. The CDR3 region has the DNA TGTGCCAGTATGGGCAGGGGGCTCACTGAAGCTTTCTTT.